This T cell receptor (beta chain) was sequenced for a study of shared clonotypes between healthy human individuals. About the study: Three CD4 naive, three CD4 memory, two CD8 naive and one CD8 memory plate were used per donor.

V shed 1 base, J shed 3 bases, and the junction held 5 bases outside the gene matches. Looked up from germline, CDR1 is SNHLY and CDR2 is FYNNEI. The CDR3 is 15 amino acids. Study-wide results and limits: When naive CD4 clonotypes were compared across a few donors, 4% to 6.5% were shared. It was the few donors that limited the genetic and exposure-history diversity represented.

Regarding this clone: Its cognate antigen is unknown.

As handled by the study authors: Junction-only sequences without quality scores came from ImmunoSEQ, so filtering differed. Clones were read by immunoSEQ multiplex PCR, and TCRdb kept only the in-frame ones, dropping some. V and J calls and clone size are those listed in that table; D and trimming were worked out from the DNA. Of 2 million to 2.5 million clones listed, around 95% are singletons. The chain links TRBV2 to TRBJ1-2; 7 nucleotides line up with TRBD1. The sequencing sample was made of naive CD4+ T cells sorted from blood. Subset defined: CD45RA+ positively selected. The clonotype comes from a man younger than 35 in good health. The CDR3 DNA reads as TGTGCCAGCAGTGAAGAGATAGGGGGCTACTATGGCTACACCTTC. Translated, it gives CASSEEIGGYYGYTF. The full variable domain, in which reference TRBV2 and TRBJ1-2 provide the parts outside the CDR3, is EPEVTQTPSHQVTQMGQEVILRCVPISNHLYFYWYRQILGQKVEFLVSFYNNEISEKSEIFDDQFSVERPDGSNFTLKIRSTKLEDSAMYFCASSEEIGGYYGYTFGSGTRLTVV.